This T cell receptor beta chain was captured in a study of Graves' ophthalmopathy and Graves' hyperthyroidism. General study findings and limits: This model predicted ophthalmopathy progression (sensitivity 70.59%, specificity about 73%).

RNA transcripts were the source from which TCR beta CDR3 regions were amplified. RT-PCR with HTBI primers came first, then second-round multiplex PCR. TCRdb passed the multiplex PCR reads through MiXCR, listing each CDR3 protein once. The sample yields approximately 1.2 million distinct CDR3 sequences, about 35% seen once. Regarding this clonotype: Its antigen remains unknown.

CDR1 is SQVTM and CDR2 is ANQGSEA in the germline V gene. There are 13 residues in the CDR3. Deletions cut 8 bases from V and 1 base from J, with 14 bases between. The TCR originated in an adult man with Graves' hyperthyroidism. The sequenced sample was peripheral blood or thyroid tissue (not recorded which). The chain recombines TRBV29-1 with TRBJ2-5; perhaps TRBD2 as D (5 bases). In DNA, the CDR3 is TGCAGCCTCGTCGGGGTGCCCCAAGAGACCCAGTACTTC. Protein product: CSLVGVPQETQYF.